The rows below give T cell receptor beta chains drawn from one sample of a study of T cells in Graves' hyperthyroidism and ophthalmopathy. TCRdb processed the multiplex PCR reads anew with MiXCR; each CDR3 protein has one entry. The table has approximately 400,000 distinct CDR3 sequences, approximately 17% seen once. Specimen: blood. Receptors were obtained from a man younger than 35 with Graves' ophthalmopathy. Both conserved end residues are part of each CDR3. The D gene is left open where the match is weak. Part of the rows lack a size; the others show once, few, many or a class for expanded clones.

TRBJ2-7 | NA | TRBD1 | TRBV5-1 | CASSSREQGADNEQYF | TGCGCCAGCAGCTCGAGGGAACAGGGGGCCGACAACGAGCAGTACTTC
TRBJ2-2 | NA | NA | TRBV7-3 | CASSEGPSGPSGTGELFF | TGTGCCAGCAGTGAAGGACCCTCTGGACCCTCTGGAACCGGGGAGCTGTTTTTT
TRBJ2-2 | NA | TRBD2 | TRBV14 | CASSPPGAGGPDTGELFF | TGTGCCAGCAGCCCGCCGGGAGCGGGGGGGCCGGACACCGGGGAGCTGTTTTTT
TRBJ1-1 | NA | TRBD1 | TRBV5-1 | CASSEQGLGTEAFF | TGCGCCAGCAGCGAACAGGGGTTAGGCACTGAAGCTTTCTTT
TRBJ2-1 | many | NA | TRBV4-2 | CASSQDLRIEQFF | TGTGCCAGCAGCCAAGATCTACGGATTGAGCAGTTCTTC
TRBJ1-2 | many | TRBD1 | TRBV28 | CASSLGQGIWGYTF | TGTGCCAGCAGTTTGGGACAGGGGATATGGGGCTACACCTTC
TRBJ1-4 | many | NA | TRBV20-1 | CSATQGAENEKLFF | TGCAGTGCTACCCAGGGCGCCGAGAATGAAAAACTGTTTTTT
TRBJ2-1 | NA | NA | TRBV9 | CASSVGSDEQFF | TGTGCCAGCAGCGTAGGTAGTGATGAGCAGTTCTTC
TRBJ1-1 | many | NA | TRBV27 | CASSSRGDYTEAFF | TGTGCCAGCAGTTCAAGGGGGGACTACACTGAAGCTTTCTTT
TRBJ2-1 | NA | TRBD1 | TRBV18 | CASSPGQETYNEQFF | TGTGCCAGCTCACCGGGACAGGAGACTTACAATGAGCAGTTCTTC